The 10 T cell receptor beta chains in this list originate from one sample, sequenced in a study of T cell responses to AZD1222 COVID-19 vaccine (dated by TCRdb to the early 2020s). This sample's time point label indicates: about 28 days (+/-7) after the second vaccine dose. Library construction relied on the immunoSEQ multiplex PCR assay. Held by TCRdb, this immuneACCESS table contains in-frame sequences only and omits some clones. Under half of the omission traces to an unresolved V gene where checked; the cause of the rest is unknown. The table for this sample lists approximately 170,000 clones; around 90% of them were counted only once. Of the sample, 0.9% to 1.2% is held by the ten largest clones. The sequences come from peripheral blood, collected 28 days after the second AZD1222 dose. The source is an adult who received the AZD1222 COVID-19 vaccine.

The rearrangement uses TRBV6-5 and TRBJ2-1, with TRBD2 matching over 7 bases. V lost 7 bases to trimming and J lost 7 bases; unmatched junction nucleotides: 13. The CDR3 spans 15 residues. Germline values: CDR1 MNHEY, CDR2 SVGAGI. The chain's CDR3 is CASNPRGGGGNEQFF. The DNA of the CDR3 is TGTGCCAGCAATCCCCGCGGGGGTGGCGGGAATGAGCAGTTCTTC.

The rearrangement uses TRBV9 and TRBJ2-1; D uncertain. Trimming pared 5 bases from V and 8 bases from J, leaving 11 bases between. Germline values: CDR1 SGDLS, CDR2 YYNGEE. This CDR3 is 12 amino acids long. Written as DNA, the CDR3 is TGTGCCAGCAGTGGGGTGGACGATGAGCAGTTCTTC. Translating it yields CASSGVDDEQFF.

The V and J genes are TRBV24-1 and TRBJ1-1, with TRBD1 identical over 9 bases. CDR1 is KGHDR and CDR2 is SFDVKD in the germline V gene. The CDR3 has 16 residues. Unmatched junction bases numbered 14, after V lost 9 bases and J lost 4 bases. The DNA of the CDR3 is TGTGCCACCTCGAGGGACAGGGAACCCTACTTCACTGAAGCTTTCTTT. Its translation: CATSRDREPYFTEAFF.

V gene TRBV5-1 combines with J gene TRBJ1-2; no clear D gene. Germline V gene lookup returns CDR1 SGHRS and CDR2 YFSETQ. There are 14 residues in the CDR3. V lost 1 base, J lost 2 bases, and 9 bases lay in between. CDR3 coding DNA: TGCGCCAGCAGCTTGCCGGGCACGAACTATGGCTACACCTTC. Its protein product is CASSLPGTNYGYTF. Looking up the rest from reference TRBV5-1 and TRBJ1-2 gives the full variable domain: KAGVTQTPRYLIKTRGQQVTLSCSPISGHRSVSWYQQTPGQGLQFLFEYFSETQRNKGNFPGRFSGRQFSNSRSEMNVSTLELGDSALYLCASSLPGTNYGYTFGSGTRLTVV.

The chain uses TRBV4-1 and TRBJ1-5; a weak D match, TRBD1 (5 bases). Germline values: CDR1 MGHRA, CDR2 YSYEKL. V was shortened by 4 bases and J by 7 bases, with 17 bases between the two germline ends. This CDR3 is 15 amino acids long. As DNA, the CDR3 is TGCGCCAGCAGCCCGGGGGGGAATTCCGGGCAGCCCCAGCATTTT. Its protein product is CASSPGGNSGQPQHF.

The chain employs TRBV6-5 and TRBJ1-1; D gene unclear. Trimming left V 6 bases short and J 1 base short, with 15 bases between. Germline loops: CDR1 MNHEY, CDR2 SVGAGI. The CDR3 is 15 amino acids. In DNA form, the CDR3 reads TGTGCCAGCAGCTTTGGGGAATTCGGGAACACTGAAGCTTTCTTT. It specifies CASSFGEFGNTEAFF.

CDR3 amino acids: CASSHYGGHEKLFF. The CDR3 nucleotides are TGTGCCAGCAGCCACTATGGAGGGCATGAAAAACTGTTTTTT. The chain is built from TRBV13 and TRBJ1-4; D ambiguous. The CDR3 has 14 residues. Germline CDR1 and CDR2: PRHDT and FYEKMQ (reference sequence). The V end lost 5 bases, the J end lost 6 bases, and 13 bases lay between the germline ends. Based on the CDR3 plus reference TRBV13 and TRBJ1-4, the full variable domain is AAGVIQSPRHLIKEKRETATLKCYPIPRHDTVYWYQQGPGQDPQFLISFYEKMQSDKGSIPDRFSAQQFSDYHSELNMSSLELGDSALYFCASSHYGGHEKLFFGSGTQLSVL.

In its sample, this clone was seen once. The chain is built from TRBV6-5 and TRBJ1-4; 8 bases fit TRBD1. V trimming: 7 bases; J trimming: 6 bases; junction bases outside the gene matches: 7. There are 14 residues in the CDR3. CDR1 MNHEY and CDR2 SVGAGI come from the germline V gene. In nucleotides, the CDR3 is TGTGCCAGCATCAAGGACAGGGCGGATGAAAAACTGTTTTTT. Translation: CASIKDRADEKLFF.

The V and J genes are TRBV6-4 and TRBJ1-2, with no clear D. The CDR3 runs 12 residues. Trimming stripped 6 bases from V and 9 bases from J, with 14 bases between. The germline V gene encodes CDR1 MRHNA and CDR2 SNTAGT. CDR3: CASSPTAGSYTF. The CDR3 DNA follows: TGTGCCAGCAGCCCCACGGCGGGAAGCTACACCTTC.

This chain connects TRBV6-5 to TRBJ2-1; D is uncertain. Between the trimmed V and J ends, which lost 6 bases and 2 bases, there was a span of 11 bases. Per the germline V gene, CDR1 is MNHEY and CDR2 is SVGAGI. The CDR3 consists of 14 residues. The CDR3 nucleotides read TGTGCCAGCAGACCCCGGCCGCCCTACAATGAGCAGTTCTTC. It yields the protein CASRPRPPYNEQFF.